Given below is one T cell receptor beta chain in context. Original analysis: The authors estimated nucleated cell counts from reference gene primer amplification. Profiling relied on immunoSEQ multiplex PCR, and the TCRdb table lists in-frame clones only, not all of them. The V and J calls and the clone size are those of that table, but D and trimming were determined from the DNA. The data contain around 280,000 clones, around 84% of them singletons. The sample originates from a study of blood T cell repertoires in COVID-19. About the research overall: COVID-19 samples from acute and convalescent phases originated in the United States, Italy and Spain. T cells, B-cell-depleted T cells, or PBMCs supplied cDNA or gDNA.

CDR3 length: 13 amino acids. Germline V gene lookup returns CDR1 GTSNPN and CDR2 SVGIG (reference sequence). The V end was cut by 2 bases, the J end by 6 bases, with 10 bases between. Sample: peripheral blood. This chain connects TRBV30 to TRBJ2-2; D is perhaps TRBD1 (5 bases). This TCR was recovered from a man aged 65 to 85 with acute or convalescent COVID-19. CDR3 loop: CAWSSLGPGELFF. DNA for the CDR3: TGTGCCTGGAGTTCTTTGGGGCCCGGGGAGCTGTTTTTT.